This is a list of T cell receptor beta chains from one sample in a study of cytomegalovirus exposure and HLA in healthy donors. Produced via immunoSEQ multiplex PCR; TCRdb's table is partial and in-frame only. The table lists 100,000 to 120,000 clones, about 73% of them singletons, with 1% to 1.5% in the top ten. Input material: PBMCs. These receptors originate from a woman in her 30s in good health and CMV-seronegative. CDR3s leave out the opening cysteine and the closing phenylalanine or tryptophan.

V gene	J gene	CDR3 length	CDR3 protein
TRBV20-1	TRBJ2-1	9	SASSPNEQF
TRBV4-1	TRBJ1-1	14	ASSQDDRGINTEAF
TRBV4-2	TRBJ2-1	13	ASSQDLRGGNEQF
TRBV28	TRBJ1-2	10	ASRLTGARYT
TRBV5-1	TRBJ1-1	12	ASSLGGVYTEAF
TRBV7-9	TRBJ1-1	14	ASSSSMGQKNTEAF
TRBV18	TRBJ1-1	11	ASSPRESFEAF
TRBV7-2	TRBJ1-5	14	ASSFGDRVGEQPQH
TRBV14	TRBJ2-1	14	ASSHSPTVRTNEQF
TRBV4-3	TRBJ1-1	11	ASSEPGASEAF
TRBV5-8	TRBJ2-7	13	ASSLTGWAGVEQY
TRBV28	TRBJ1-2	13	ASSLPTGTTYGYT
TRBV4-3	TRBJ2-2	14	ASSQRPSGNTGELF
TRBV25-1	TRBJ1-2	16	ASSLSDRGAIPNYGYT
TRBV28	TRBJ1-3	11	ASSLVTGVTIY
TRBV30	TRBJ1-2	11	AWSVVDRGGYT
TRBV28	TRBJ2-7	12	ASRLAGGPYEQY
TRBV4-3	TRBJ2-1	14	ASSQSGGGSYNEQF
TRBV5-1	TRBJ1-1	11	ASSGDAGSEAF
TRBV30	TRBJ2-7	12	AWSLGTQLYEQY
TRBV9	TRBJ2-3	9	ASSLTDTQY
TRBV7-8	TRBJ1-2	11	ASSGGANYGYT
TRBV28	TRBJ1-5	13	ASSPHRGLGQPQH
TRBV7-9	TRBJ2-1	14	ASRSMSPRSYNEQF
TRBV7-6	TRBJ2-7	13	ASSSTATASYEQY
TRBV5-8	TRBJ2-2	11	ASSSQNTGELF
TRBV13	TRBJ2-7	11	ASSSGQGDEQY
TRBV2	TRBJ1-1	10	ASSRDRDEAF
TRBV18	TRBJ2-1	14	ASSPRLAGGPDEQF
TRBV4-3	TRBJ1-1	12	ASSQESGLYEAF
TRBV4-1	TRBJ2-7	10	ASSHSGSEQY
TRBV2	TRBJ2-7	14	ASTPNLTGQGYEQY
TRBV29-1	TRBJ2-1	14	SVTGSRTSRGNEQF
TRBV14	TRBJ2-7	12	ASSLIAGPYEQY
TRBV27	TRBJ2-5	12	ASSRLAGEETQY
TRBV5-8	TRBJ2-7	10	ASSWRGREQY
TRBV5-1	TRBJ1-6	13	ASSLVGGGNSPLH
TRBV30	TRBJ1-1	11	AWKGQGNTEAF
TRBV4-2	TRBJ2-3	13	ASSQEGTATDTQY
TRBV7-9	TRBJ2-3	11	ASTYSGTDTQY
TRBV18	TRBJ1-1	13	ASSPTGGLWTEAF
TRBV7-9	TRBJ2-4	11	ASSSSAKNIQY
TRBV4-1	TRBJ2-5	11	ASSQGRQETQY
TRBV7-8	TRBJ1-5	12	ASSLTWGDQPQH
TRBV7-9	TRBJ2-6	16	ASPARGGFSAGANVLT
TRBV5-1	TRBJ2-7	11	ASSLGESYEQY
TRBV7-2	TRBJ2-1	13	ASSLTSGGVNEQF
TRBV7-2	TRBJ2-1	14	ASSGEGLAGHNEQF
TRBV7-2	TRBJ2-5	11	ASSWGGFETQY
TRBV5-8	TRBJ2-7	12	ASSLGQVPLYSA
TRBV11-2	TRBJ2-3	13	ASSNNGHGTDTQY
TRBV5-6	TRBJ2-1	9	ASSLHHEQF